This section outlines one T cell receptor (beta chain) sequence together with its context. Its antigen remains unidentified. No much larger clone exists at a distance of one base, and base qualities are not known. This entry is derived from a study of blood T cell repertoires in COVID-19 (dated by TCRdb to about 2020). In terms of the full investigation: Samples covering the acute and convalescent phases of COVID-19 were provided by collaborators in the United States, Italy and Spain. The material from the prospective study consisted of cDNA or gDNA derived from T cells, B-cell-depleted T cells, or PBMCs. Deeply sampled blood TCRbeta repertoires from subjects exposed to, actively infected with, or recovered from COVID-19 were included in the dataset. The repertoires were made available in a free public database intended to serve as a resource for research on the immune response to SARS-CoV-2. The samples were drawn from two sources: the first 160 participants of the ongoing ImmuneRACE study, and over 950 subjects contributed by 6 global collaborators. A de-identified subject ID, COVID-19 status, age in years and sex were almost always included in the sample metadata. HLA class I and class II types, where available, came from metadata supplied by the sample provider rather than from assay-based typing.

Each collaborating institution followed its own protocols to collect whole blood in K2EDTA tubes. For TCRbeta analysis, collaborator samples were shipped as frozen whole blood, as isolated PBMCs, or as DNA extracted from either sample type. Trimmed from V: 5 bases; trimmed from J: 0 bases; junction bases lacking a gene match: 9. Its CDR3 holds 16 amino acids, cysteine through phenylalanine. Only the CDR3 region is kept as DNA, spanning 48 bases read in frame from base 1. CDR1 and CDR2, per the germline V gene (reference sequence), are LGHDT and YNNKEL. Findings and caveats that apply to the study as a whole: How much clinical and demographic metadata was included differed by source and by participant, and the metadata was provided uncurated.

TCRbeta CDR3 regions were amplified from genomic DNA using the immunoSEQ Assay, a bias-controlled multiplex PCR. In the source study's methods: Nucleated cell counts per sample were estimated from amplification of reference gene primers within the assay. Sequence reads were collapsed and filtered to measure the absolute abundance of every unique TCRbeta CDR3 rearrangement. For each sample, productive Simpson clonality was calculated by taking the square root of Simpson's diversity index across productive rearrangements. TCRdb obtained this table from immuneACCESS and retained in-frame rearrangements with V and J assigned. These tables miss some clones; where compared with another copy, unresolved V genes account for less than half of the shortfall, and the remainder is unexplained. The V and J calls and clone size are taken from that table; D and trimming were inferred from the DNA. Within this sample are more than 85,000 clones, with about 81% of them counted one time only. Of the sample, roughly 4.1% falls within the top ten clones.

The chain employs TRBV3-1 (or the pseudogene TRBV3-2) and TRBJ1-2, with 7 bases aligning to TRBD1. The source material was peripheral blood. This TCR was sampled from a man between 60 and 75 years old with acute or convalescent COVID-19. The DNA sequence follows: TGTGCCAGCAGCAAGAGTCCCACAGGGGCTAACTATGGCTACACCTTC. This sequence encodes CASSKSPTGANYGYTF.